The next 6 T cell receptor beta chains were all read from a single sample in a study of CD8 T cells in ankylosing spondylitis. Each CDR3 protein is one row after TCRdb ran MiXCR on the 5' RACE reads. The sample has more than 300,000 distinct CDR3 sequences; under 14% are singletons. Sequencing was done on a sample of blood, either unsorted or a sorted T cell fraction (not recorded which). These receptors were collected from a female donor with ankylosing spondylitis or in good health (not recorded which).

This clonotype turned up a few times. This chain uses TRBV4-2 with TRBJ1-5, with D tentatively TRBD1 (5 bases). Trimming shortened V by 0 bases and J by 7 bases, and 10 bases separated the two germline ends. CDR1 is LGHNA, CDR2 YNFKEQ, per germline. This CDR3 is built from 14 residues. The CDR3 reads CASSQDQGDQPQHF. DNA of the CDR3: TGTGCCAGCAGCCAAGATCAAGGGGACCAGCCCCAGCATTTT.

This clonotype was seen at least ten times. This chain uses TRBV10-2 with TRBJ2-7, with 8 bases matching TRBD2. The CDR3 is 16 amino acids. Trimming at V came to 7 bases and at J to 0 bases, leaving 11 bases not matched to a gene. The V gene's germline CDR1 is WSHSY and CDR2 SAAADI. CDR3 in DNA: TGCGCCAGCACCGAGGGTCGGCGGGGGGCCTCCTACGAGCAGTACTTC. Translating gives CASTEGRRGASYEQYF.

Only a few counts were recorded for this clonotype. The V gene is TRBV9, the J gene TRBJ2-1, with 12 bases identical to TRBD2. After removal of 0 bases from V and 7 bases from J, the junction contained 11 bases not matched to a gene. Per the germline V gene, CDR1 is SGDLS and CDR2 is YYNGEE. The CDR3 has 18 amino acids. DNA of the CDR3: TGTGCCAGCAGCGTAGTTTCTAGCGGGGGGGCCCTAAAAAATGAGCAGTTCTTC. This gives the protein CASSVVSSGGALKNEQFF.

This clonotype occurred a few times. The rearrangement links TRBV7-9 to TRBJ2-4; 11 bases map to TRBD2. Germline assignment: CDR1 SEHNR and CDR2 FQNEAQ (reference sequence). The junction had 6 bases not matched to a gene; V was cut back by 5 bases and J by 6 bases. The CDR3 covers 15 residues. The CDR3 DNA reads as TGTGCCAGCAGCCACACCGGGACTAGCGGAAACATTCAGTACTTC. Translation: CASSHTGTSGNIQYF.

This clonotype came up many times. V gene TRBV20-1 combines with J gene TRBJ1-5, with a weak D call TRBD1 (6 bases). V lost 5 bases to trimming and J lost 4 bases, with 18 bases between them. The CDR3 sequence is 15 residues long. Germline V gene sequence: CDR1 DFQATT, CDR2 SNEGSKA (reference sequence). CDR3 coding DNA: TGCAGTGCTCCTCGTTGGGGGGGGACAAATCAGCCCCAGCATTTT. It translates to CSAPRWGGTNQPQHF.

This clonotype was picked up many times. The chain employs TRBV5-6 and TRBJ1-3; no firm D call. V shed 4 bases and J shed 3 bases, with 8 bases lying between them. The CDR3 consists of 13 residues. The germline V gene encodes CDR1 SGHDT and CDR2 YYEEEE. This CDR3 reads CASSVNSGNTIYF. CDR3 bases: TGTGCCAGCAGCGTGAACAGTGGAAACACCATATATTTT.